This entry concerns a single T cell receptor (beta chain). Its antigen is still unknown. Repertoires were generated with immunoSEQ multiplex PCR, while TCRdb's copy carries only in-frame clones and drops some. The sample holds around 980,000 clones, 70% to 80% seen once. Trimming removed 1 base from V and 0 bases from J, with 5 bases in between. Germline CDR1 LGHNA, CDR2 YNFKEQ. This CDR3 region has 14 residues. This entry belongs to a study of shared clonotypes between healthy human individuals. Study-wide background: Three CD4 naive, three CD4 memory, two CD8 naive and one CD8 memory plate were used per donor. Findings and caveats of the study: Several donors showed sharing of around 5% of naive CD4 clonotypes.

Healthy HIV-negative adults with no recent acute infections or vaccinations were recruited as donors. Sequenced input: memory CD4+ T cells from PBMCs. Stated subset: CD45RA-negative fraction. The origin of this receptor is a young man in good health. Some clones in this sample may be carry-over from other donors' samples. The chain is built from TRBV4-2 and TRBJ2-3, with no clear D. The CDR3 region is CASSQAASTDTQYF. In DNA, the CDR3 is TGTGCCAGCAGCCAAGCGGCTAGCACAGATACGCAGTATTTT.